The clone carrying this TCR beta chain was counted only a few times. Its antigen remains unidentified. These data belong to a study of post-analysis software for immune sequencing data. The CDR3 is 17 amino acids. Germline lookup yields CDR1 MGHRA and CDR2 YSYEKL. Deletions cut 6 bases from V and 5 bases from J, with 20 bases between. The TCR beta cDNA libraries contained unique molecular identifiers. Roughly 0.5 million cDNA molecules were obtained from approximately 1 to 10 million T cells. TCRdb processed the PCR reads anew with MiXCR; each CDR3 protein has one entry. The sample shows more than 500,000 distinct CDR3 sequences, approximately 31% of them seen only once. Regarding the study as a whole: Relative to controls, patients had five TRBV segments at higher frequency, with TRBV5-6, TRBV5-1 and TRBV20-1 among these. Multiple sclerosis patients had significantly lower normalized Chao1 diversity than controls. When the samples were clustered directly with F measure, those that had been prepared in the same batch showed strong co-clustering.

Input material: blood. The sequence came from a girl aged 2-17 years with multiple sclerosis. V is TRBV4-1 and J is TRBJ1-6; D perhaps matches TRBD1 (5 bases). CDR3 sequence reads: CASSTFFLGRNNSPLHF. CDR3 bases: TGCGCCAGCAGTACTTTCTTTTTGGGACGGAATAATTCACCCCTCCACTTT.